One TCR beta chain is described in this entry. The data originate from a study of blood T cell repertoires in COVID-19. Study details: Sources were T cells, B-cell-depleted T cells, or PBMCs; the material itself was cDNA or gDNA.

Here immunoSEQ multiplex PCR was the method, and the copy in TCRdb shows in-frame clones only, minus some. This table has around 110,000 clones, approximately 87% appearing once. The germline V gene has CDR1 MNHEY and CDR2 SVGAGI. The V segment lost 6 bases and the J segment 5 bases; nucleotides outside the gene matches: 12. CDR3 length: 15 amino acids. The TCR sequence derives from a man aged 25 to 40 with acute or convalescent COVID-19. The V call is TRBV6-5, the J call TRBJ2-7; TRBD1 matches 8 bases. Input material: peripheral blood. CDR3 coding DNA: TGTGCCAGCAGAAAGAGGACAGGGACTTCAGACGAGCAGTACTTC. This gives the protein CASRKRTGTSDEQYF.